This T cell receptor (beta chain) is drawn from a study of blood T cells in healthy people across ages. Whole-study results and caveats: Considered underestimates were the diversity estimates obtained from one million T cells.

For the second PCR, which ran for roughly 6 to 11 cycles, a sample-barcoded 5' primer and a J-beta primer mix were used. MiXCR, applied by TCRdb to the 5' RACE reads, yields one record per CDR3 protein. In the table there are some 880,000 distinct CDR3 sequences, around 34% of which are singletons. Healthy Caucasians from Russia aged roughly 6 to 95 served as donors. CDR1 and CDR2 (germline): LGHNA, YSLEER. Trimming left V 8 bases short and J 0 bases short, with 17 bases between. The CDR3 has 15 residues. This clonotype has ten or more counts. Its antigen is currently unknown. The receptor was isolated from a man aged 18-30 years in good health. V and J are TRBV4-3 and TRBJ2-7; TRBD1 might be the D (6 bases). The specimen was blood. The CDR3 loop is CASSETGHNSYEQYF. DNA for the CDR3: TGCGCCAGCTCCGAGACGGGACACAACTCCTACGAGCAGTACTTC.